Listed below are T cell receptor beta chains from one sample, sequenced in a study of cytomegalovirus exposure and HLA in healthy donors. TCRdb's copy holds only in-frame clones and misses some; the assay was immunoSEQ multiplex PCR. The sample consists of around 250,000 clones, around 90% of them appearing once. Sequenced: PBMCs. All receptors derive from a girl aged 2-10 years in good health and CMV-seronegative. CDR3s include the opening cysteine and the closing phenylalanine or tryptophan. Each record gives: clone size, D gene, V gene, J gene, CDR3 protein, CDR3 DNA. The D gene is left open where the match is weak. Clone size is given for some rows only: seen once, a few or many times, or a class if the clone is expanded.

>NA|TRBD1|TRBV7-8|TRBJ2-7
CASSLVAQGESYEQYF
TGTGCCAGCAGCTTAGTCGCCCAGGGGGAGTCCTACGAGCAGTACTTC
>NA|TRBD2|TRBV28|TRBJ2-5
CASSSGLAGVETQYF
TGTGCCAGCAGTTCTGGACTAGCGGGAGTAGAGACCCAGTACTTC
>NA|NA|TRBV15|TRBJ2-3
CATSASGSSTDTQYF
TGTGCCACCAGCGCAAGCGGTTCTAGCACAGATACGCAGTATTTT
>NA|TRBD1|TRBV14|TRBJ2-1
CASSLQGVEQFF
TGTGCCAGCAGCTTACAGGGGGTAGAGCAGTTCTTC
>NA|TRBD2|TRBV11-2|TRBJ2-1
CASSPAGAYNEQFF
TGTGCCAGCAGCCCGGCGGGGGCCTACAATGAGCAGTTCTTC
>NA|TRBD2|TRBV7-9|TRBJ2-5
CASSPRSGAQETQYF
TGTGCCAGCAGCCCCAGGAGCGGGGCACAAGAGACCCAGTACTTC
>once|TRBD1|TRBV19|TRBJ2-7
CASTPGQGVNYEQYF
TGTGCCAGTACCCCGGGACAGGGGGTAAACTACGAGCAGTACTTC
>NA|TRBD1|TRBV7-3|TRBJ2-1
CASSRTGGNEQFF
TGTGCCAGCAGTCGAACAGGGGGTAATGAGCAGTTCTTC
>NA|TRBD1|TRBV10-2|TRBJ2-7
CASTTRQGAAYEQYF
TGCGCCAGCACCACTCGACAGGGGGCAGCTTACGAGCAGTACTTC
>NA|TRBD1|TRBV7-9|TRBJ1-2
CASSLGGTGGDGYTF
TGTGCCAGCAGCTTAGGGGGGACAGGGGGCGATGGCTACACCTTC
>NA|NA|TRBV9|TRBJ2-3
CASSVGIASTDTQYF
TGTGCCAGCAGCGTAGGGATAGCGTCCACAGATACGCAGTATTTT
>NA|NA|TRBV15|TRBJ2-2
CATSRESTRNGETGELFF
TGTGCCACCAGCAGGGAGTCGACTAGGAACGGTGAGACCGGGGAGCTGTTTTTT
>NA|TRBD1|TRBV5-1|TRBJ1-1
CASSPHGQGVPEAFF
TGCGCCAGCAGCCCGCACGGACAGGGGGTTCCCGAAGCTTTCTTT
>once|TRBD2|TRBV27|TRBJ2-1
CASSLGSSGVFQFF
TGTGCCAGCAGTTTGGGGTCGAGCGGGGTCTTTCAGTTCTTC
>NA|NA|TRBV20-1|TRBJ2-7
CSATNYEQYF
TGCAGTGCAACAAACTACGAGCAGTACTTC